The 25 T cell receptor beta chains given below trace back to one sample, sequenced in a study of chemoradiotherapy in HPV16-positive cancers. The table came from immunoSEQ multiplex PCR; TCRdb's copy has only in-frame clones and leaves some out. This sample has 29,000 or so clones; roughly 93% occur once, and the top ten carry approximately 19%. The sequenced sample was blood, obtained from a patient who underwent chemoradiotherapy. These receptors originate from a human donor with HPV-associated anogenital cancer.

V is TRBV7-3 and J is TRBJ1-1, with D maybe TRBD1 (5 bases). Germline CDR1 reads SGHTA; CDR2 reads FQGTGA. The CDR3 length is 16 residues. V was pared by 2 bases and J by 4 bases, with 17 bases between. The CDR3 DNA reads TGTGCCAGCAGCTTATCACCCCCAGGGTTGGGCACTGAAGCTTTCTTT. Residues: CASSLSPPGLGTEAFF.

The chain has TRBV18 and TRBJ2-7; 11 nucleotides match TRBD2. The CDR3 runs 16 residues. The germline gives CDR1 KGHSH, CDR2 LQKENI. V trimming: 6 bases; J trimming: 0 bases; junction bases outside the gene matches: 7. CDR3 sequence: CASSQETSGTSYEQYF. DNA for the CDR3: TGTGCCAGCTCCCAAGAGACTAGCGGGACCTCCTACGAGCAGTACTTC.

The rearrangement joins TRBV9 to TRBJ2-7; no clear D gene. The CDR3 sequence is 12 residues long. Trimming took 0 bases from V and 7 from J, leaving 8 bases between them. The germline V gene encodes CDR1 SGDLS and CDR2 YYNGEE. CDR3 in DNA: TGTGCCAGCAGCGTAGAGTTGGGGGAGCAGTACTTC. Translating gives CASSVELGEQYF.

The J gene is TRBJ2-1, the V gene TRBV6-5, with TRBD2 as a possible D gene (5 bases). Germline V gene sequence: CDR1 MNHEY, CDR2 SVGAGI. V was trimmed by 5 bases and J by 2 bases, leaving 13 bases between them. The CDR3 consists of 15 residues. CDR3 bases: TGTGCCAGCAGTACTGGAAGCGGTACCTACAATGAGCAGTTCTTC. It is translated as CASSTGSGTYNEQFF.

This clone appeared a single time. The chain recombines TRBV4-3 with TRBJ2-1, with 8 positions matching TRBD2. Germline trimming cut 0 bases from V and 7 bases from J; bases unmatched to any gene: 11. Germline V gene lookup returns CDR1 LGHNA and CDR2 YSLEER. CDR3 length: 17 amino acids. CDR3 sequence reads: CASSQDPRAGVGNEQFF. As DNA, the CDR3 is TGCGCCAGCAGCCAAGATCCCCGAGCGGGGGTGGGGAATGAGCAGTTCTTC.

The CDR3 DNA sequence: TGTGCCAGCAGCCAAGAATCCAGCGGGCTTAGCACAGATACGCAGTATTTT. As protein: CASSQESSGLSTDTQYF. The rearrangement joins TRBV4-2 to TRBJ2-3, with D possibly being TRBD2 (6 bases). The CDR3 is made up of 17 amino acids. The V gene's germline CDR1 is LGHNA and CDR2 YNFKEQ. The V end was cut by 0 bases, the J end by 0 bases, with 13 bases between.

This chain links TRBV6-4 with TRBJ1-1; D uncertain. Germline CDR1 MRHNA, CDR2 SNTAGT. V was clipped by 3 bases and J by 4 bases, with 6 bases between them. This CDR3 has 12 amino acids. The CDR3 sequence: CASSDKGTEAFF. As DNA, the CDR3 is TGTGCCAGCAGTGATAAGGGCACTGAAGCTTTCTTT.

In DNA, the CDR3 is TGTGCCAGCAGTGTCCCGGACAGTTCGTATGGCTACACCTTC. This encodes CASSVPDSSYGYTF. V is TRBV2 and J is TRBJ1-2, with a tentative D call TRBD1 (6 bases). Germline V gene data show CDR1 as SNHLY and CDR2 as FYNNEI. This CDR3 comprises 14 residues. V dropped 4 bases and J dropped 5 bases, with 14 bases sitting between them.

V usage is TRBV5-1 and J usage is TRBJ2-3, with 9 bases aligning to TRBD2. Germline V gene data show CDR1 as SGHRS and CDR2 as YFSETQ. V shed 0 bases and J 5 bases; nucleotides not matched to a gene: 4. The length of the CDR3 is 15 residues. The CDR3: CASSLGSGGGDTQYF. CDR3 nucleotide sequence: TGCGCCAGCAGCTTGGGTAGCGGGGGAGGAGATACGCAGTATTTT.

This clone occurred a few times. The CDR3 loop reads CATSRGSQGHNSPLHF. CDR3 nucleotide sequence: TGTGCCACCAGCAGGGGATCCCAGGGGCATAATTCACCCCTCCACTTT. The rearrangement links TRBV15 to TRBJ1-6; maybe TRBD1 (6 bases). CDR1 is LNHNV and CDR2 is YYDKDF in the germline V gene (reference sequence). V dropped 3 bases and J dropped 5 bases, with 14 bases sitting between them. The CDR3 extends over 16 amino acids. The full variable domain, in which reference TRBV15 and TRBJ1-6 provide the parts outside the CDR3, is DAMVIQNPRYQVTQFGKPVTLSCSQTLNHNVMYWYQQKSSQAPKLLFHYYDKDFNNEADTPDNFQSRRPNTSFCFLDIRSPGLGDTAMYLCATSRGSQGHNSPLHFGNGTRLTVT.

This chain uses TRBV14 with TRBJ2-7, with 7 bases fitting TRBD1. The CDR3 is 12 amino acids. Unmatched junction bases numbered 3, after V lost 4 bases and J lost 6 bases. The V gene's germline CDR1 is SGHDN and CDR2 FVKESK. The CDR3 DNA follows: TGTGCCAGCAGCCGACAGGGTTTCGAGCAGTACTTC. Translating it yields CASSRQGFEQYF.

The V call is TRBV6-1, the J call TRBJ1-5, with D perhaps TRBD1 (6 bases). Germline-derived CDR1 and CDR2 are MNHNS and SASEGT. V dropped 1 base and J dropped 3 bases, with 16 bases sitting between them. The CDR3 loop spans 17 amino acids. This CDR3 is CASSEVGGTNYNQPQHF. The CDR3 DNA reads TGTGCCAGCAGTGAAGTCGGAGGGACAAACTACAATCAGCCCCAGCATTTT.

The genes are TRBV18 and TRBJ2-1; D is tentatively TRBD1 or TRBD2 (5 bases each). This CDR3 spans 13 amino acids. V dropped 3 bases and J dropped 6 bases, with 9 bases sitting between them. Germline V gives CDR1 KGHSH, CDR2 LQKENI. Written as DNA, the CDR3 is TGTGCCAGCTCACCCGGGACGGGCAATGAGCAGTTCTTC. It encodes CASSPGTGNEQFF.

This clone showed up just once. CDR3 coding DNA: TGTGCCAGCGCCAGGCAGAAGTACAATGAGCAGTTCTTC. Translation: CASARQKYNEQFF. The J gene is TRBJ2-1, the V gene TRBV6-5; no clear D. The germline V gene has CDR1 MNHEY and CDR2 SVGAGI. The CDR3 spans 13 residues. V shed 8 bases and J shed 4 bases, with 12 bases lying between them.

The chain combines TRBV7-9 with TRBJ2-3; D is uncertain. The CDR3 has 16 residues. Trimming shortened V by 3 bases and J by 2 bases, and 15 bases separated the two germline ends. Germline V gene data show CDR1 as SEHNR and CDR2 as FQNEAQ (reference sequence). DNA of the CDR3: TGTGCCAGCAGCTTCCTTAGTAAAGGCTTCACAGATACGCAGTATTTT. Translation gives CASSFLSKGFTDTQYF.

The chain links TRBV20-1 to TRBJ1-5; tentatively, D is TRBD1 (5 bases). The germline V gene has CDR1 DFQATT and CDR2 SNEGSKA (reference sequence). This CDR3 is built from 11 residues. Trimming cost V 1 base and J 10 bases, with 8 bases left between them. This chain's CDR3 is CSARGGFPQHF. CDR3 DNA sequence: TGCAGTGCTAGAGGGGGCTTTCCCCAGCATTTT.

This chain connects TRBV6-5 to TRBJ2-7; D is perhaps TRBD2 (6 bases). Germline V gene data show CDR1 as MNHEY and CDR2 as SVGAGI. The CDR3 is 15 amino acids. Trimming removed 5 bases at V and 2 bases at J, with 16 bases between. The CDR3 spells CASSPRTTIAYEQYF. The CDR3 nucleotides are TGTGCCAGCAGTCCCCGGACTACGATCGCCTACGAGCAGTACTTC.

This clone has only one observation. The chain employs TRBV7-6 and TRBJ2-1; no firm D call. Germline V gene data show CDR1 as SGHVS and CDR2 as FNYEAQ. CDR3 size: 15 residues. V was clipped by 0 bases and J by 1 base, with 7 bases between them. The CDR3 loop is CASSLAEGSYNEQFF. The CDR3 region has the DNA TGTGCCAGCAGCTTAGCCGAAGGGTCCTACAATGAGCAGTTCTTC. Looking up the rest from reference TRBV7-6 and TRBJ2-1 gives the full variable domain: GAGVSQSPRYKVTKRGQDVALRCDPISGHVSLYWYRQALGQGPEFLTYFNYEAQQDKSGLPNDRFSAERPEGSISTLTIQRTEQRDSAMYRCASSLAEGSYNEQFFGPGTRLTVL.

The chain carries TRBV15 and TRBJ2-1, with D possibly matching TRBD1 (6 bases). V was clipped by 0 bases and J by 4 bases, with 10 bases between them. The CDR3 is 15 residues long. In germline, CDR1 is LNHNV, CDR2 YYDKDF (reference sequence). Here the CDR3 DNA reads TGTGCCACCAGCAGAGAGCCAGGGGTATACAATGAGCAGTTCTTC. Its translation is CATSREPGVYNEQFF.

The chain employs TRBV16 and TRBJ1-2; 9 bases fit TRBD1. CDR1 is KGHSY, CDR2 FQNENV, per germline. The J segment lost 3 bases and the V segment lost 2 bases, leaving 4 bases of the junction unmatched. The CDR3 length is 15 residues. The CDR3 spells CASSQPDRGYYGYTF. CDR3 nucleotides: TGTGCCAGCAGCCAACCGGACAGGGGTTACTATGGCTACACCTTC.

The chain joins TRBV6-1 to TRBJ2-6, with 9 bases aligning to TRBD1. V dropped 6 bases and J dropped 0; count of bases not matched to a gene: 0. CDR1 MNHNS and CDR2 SASEGT come from the germline V gene. CDR3 length: 15 amino acids. The CDR3 loop is CASRTGGSGANVLTF. The DNA of the CDR3 is TGTGCCAGCAGGACAGGGGGCTCTGGGGCCAACGTCCTGACTTTC.

The V gene is TRBV19, the J gene TRBJ2-1; D gene unclear. The CDR3 spans 13 residues. V was clipped by 6 bases and J by 8 bases, with 14 bases between them. CDR1 and CDR2 from the germline V gene are LNHDA and SQIVND (reference sequence). CDR3 region: CASSGRWGDEQFF. Written as DNA, the CDR3 is TGTGCCAGTAGCGGACGGTGGGGTGATGAGCAGTTCTTC. The full variable domain, rest sourced from reference TRBV19 and TRBJ2-1, is DGGITQSPKYLFRKEGQNVTLSCEQNLNHDAMYWYRQDPGQGLRLIYYSQIVNDFQKGDIAEGYSVSREKKESFPLTVTSAQKNPTAFYLCASSGRWGDEQFFGPGTRLTVL.

A single count supports this clone. The chain carries TRBV7-3 and TRBJ2-1; D may be TRBD2 (6 bases). This CDR3 spans 13 amino acids. The germline V gene has CDR1 SGHTA and CDR2 FQGTGA. The V gene lost 5 bases and the J gene lost 8 bases, with 13 bases spanning the gap. The CDR3 DNA follows: TGTGCCAGCAGCCCCCCGGGGGAGTATGAGCAGTTCTTC. Amino acids: CASSPPGEYEQFF.

This rearrangement joins TRBV25-1 to TRBJ2-1; 8 bases are a match to TRBD2. The germline gives CDR1 MGHDK, CDR2 SYGVNS. The CDR3 is 18 amino acids. Trimming took 1 base from V and 2 from J; bases not matched to a gene: 10. The CDR3 reads CASSEFKGGRKPYNEQFF. In DNA, the CDR3 is TGTGCCAGCAGTGAATTTAAAGGCGGGAGGAAGCCCTACAATGAGCAGTTCTTC.

The rearrangement joins TRBV4-2 to TRBJ2-1; 7 nucleotides agree with TRBD2. Unmatched junction bases numbered 7, after V lost 4 bases and J lost 10 bases. Germline values: CDR1 LGHNA, CDR2 YNFKEQ. The CDR3 totals 13 residues. CDR3 sequence (DNA): TGTGCCAGCAGCCCTCCCGGGAGGCTGGAGCAGTTCTTC. It yields the protein CASSPPGRLEQFF.